This T cell receptor beta chain was documented in a study of blood T cell repertoires in COVID-19. The protocol was immunoSEQ multiplex PCR, while the TCRdb copy is restricted to in-frame clones and leaves out a portion. Counted here are 150,000 to 190,000 clones, around 84% occurring once; the ten biggest clones make up 7.3%. The CDR3 is made up of 11 amino acids. Deletions cut 6 bases from V and 1 base from J, with 3 bases between. The sample was PBMCs or T cells enriched from blood (not recorded which). The clonotype was recovered from a man aged 50 or older who had recovered from COVID-19. The rearrangement uses TRBV12-3 or TRBV12-4 and TRBJ1-1; D not resolved. The CDR3 coding sequence is TGTGCCAGCAGCTCGAACACTGAAGCTTTCTTT. Residues: CASSSNTEAFF.